Listed below are T cell receptor beta chains from one sample, sequenced in a study of blood T cell repertoires in COVID-19. Profiling relied on immunoSEQ multiplex PCR, and the TCRdb table lists in-frame clones only, not all of them. In the table there are some 200,000 clones, roughly 84% of which are singletons. Sequencing was done on a sample of peripheral blood. Receptors originate from a man aged 50-59 years who had recovered from COVID-19. Each CDR3 is given with its conserved first and last residue. The order of the fields is clone size, V gene, D gene, J gene, CDR3 protein, CDR3 DNA. D genes are given only for firm matches. Size tells how often a clone was seen (once, few, many) or the class of an expanded clone, and some rows leave it out.

-	TRBV3-1/TRBV3-2	-	TRBJ1-2	CASSHRTAANYGYTF	TGTGCCAGCAGCCACAGGACAGCAGCTAACTATGGCTACACCTTC
-	TRBV3-1/TRBV3-2	-	TRBJ1-1	CASSQVRSNTEAFF	TGTGCCAGCAGCCAAGTGAGGTCGAACACTGAAGCTTTCTTT
-	TRBV18	-	TRBJ2-5	CASSPPTRQETQYF	TGTGCCAGCTCACCACCAACGCGTCAAGAGACCCAGTACTTC
-	TRBV27	-	TRBJ1-5	CASSPYLQGLGHRFRPQHF	TGTGCCAGCAGTCCATATCTACAGGGTCTCGGGCATCGGTTTCGGCCCCAGCATTTT
-	TRBV29-1	TRBD2	TRBJ2-7	CSVTSGRDGEQYF	TGCAGCGTCACTAGCGGGAGGGATGGCGAGCAGTACTTC
few	TRBV7-9	-	TRBJ2-7	CASSFEGGNSYEQYF	TGTGCCAGCAGCTTCGAGGGCGGGAACTCCTACGAGCAGTACTTC
-	TRBV6-5	TRBD1	TRBJ2-7	CASSYGTRDRDGEQYF	TGTGCCAGCAGTTACGGGACCCGGGACAGGGACGGCGAGCAGTACTTC
-	TRBV7-2	TRBD1	TRBJ1-5	CASSLGRQGDQPQHF	TGTGCCAGCAGCTTAGGGCGACAGGGAGACCAGCCCCAGCATTTT
-	TRBV19	-	TRBJ2-5	CASSISAVQETQYF	TGTGCCAGTAGTATATCAGCGGTCCAAGAGACCCAGTACTTC
-	TRBV19	-	TRBJ2-1	CASTNYNEQFF	TGTGCCAGTACTAACTACAATGAGCAGTTCTTC
-	TRBV30	TRBD1	TRBJ1-2	CAWSTEGQNYGYTF	TGTGCCTGGAGTACCGAGGGACAGAACTATGGCTACACCTTC
-	TRBV18	-	TRBJ2-5	CASSPYDREETQYF	TGTGCCAGCTCACCTTATGACAGAGAAGAGACCCAGTACTTC
once	TRBV2	TRBD1	TRBJ2-4	CASNYRGAKNIQYF	TGTGCCAGTAACTACAGGGGGGCCAAAAACATTCAGTACTTC
-	TRBV28	TRBD1	TRBJ1-5	CASSSLATGAGNQPQHF	TGTGCCAGCAGTTCCCTGGCGACAGGGGCTGGGAATCAGCCCCAGCATTTT
-	TRBV5-1	-	TRBJ2-6	CASSVDYGGANVLTF	TGCGCCAGCAGCGTGGACTATGGTGGGGCCAACGTCCTGACTTTC
-	TRBV5-1	-	TRBJ1-1	CASSPPGGSLNTEAFF	TGCGCCAGCAGCCCTCCGGGGGGGAGCCTGAACACTGAAGCTTTCTTT
-	TRBV3-1/TRBV3-2	TRBD2	TRBJ2-1	CASSQDLLAELYNEQFF	TGTGCCAGCAGCCAAGATCTCCTAGCGGAGCTATACAATGAGCAGTTCTTC
-	TRBV7-9	TRBD2	TRBJ2-3	CASSLMSGRSTDTQYF	TGTGCCAGCAGCTTAATGAGCGGGAGAAGCACAGATACGCAGTATTTT
-	TRBV2	-	TRBJ2-7	CASRHEVVGAMYEQYF	TGTGCCAGCAGACACGAGGTAGTAGGAGCGATGTACGAGCAGTACTTC
-	TRBV5-1	TRBD2	TRBJ2-5	CASSLGSSGSQETQYF	TGCGCCAGCAGCTTGGGGTCTAGCGGAAGCCAAGAGACCCAGTACTTC
-	TRBV3-1/TRBV3-2	TRBD2	TRBJ2-7	CASSQGVGLAGVYEQYF	TGTGCCAGCAGCCAAGGGGTGGGACTAGCGGGAGTCTACGAGCAGTACTTC
once	TRBV4-1	-	TRBJ1-2	CASSQERTVANYGYTF	TGCGCCAGCAGCCAGGAAAGGACAGTAGCTAACTATGGCTACACCTTC
-	TRBV18	TRBD2	TRBJ2-5	CASSSTVAGRETQYF	TGTGCCAGCTCATCCACCGTAGCGGGCCGGGAGACCCAGTACTTC
-	TRBV5-1	TRBD2	TRBJ2-1	CASSLALVGGPRRDEQFF	TGCGCCAGCAGCTTGGCCTTGGTGGGAGGGCCTAGGAGGGATGAGCAGTTCTTC
-	TRBV24-1	TRBD1	TRBJ2-3	CATSLRQGRTDTQYF	TGTGCCACCAGTCTGCGACAGGGTCGTACAGATACGCAGTATTTT
-	TRBV28	-	TRBJ2-1	CASRSPYEQFF	TGTGCCAGCCGGTCTCCCTATGAGCAGTTCTTC
-	TRBV28	-	TRBJ1-1	CASSLVREAEAFF	TGTGCCAGCAGTTTAGTGCGGGAGGCTGAAGCTTTCTTT
once	TRBV5-1	-	TRBJ2-3	CASSLGYRDFTDTQYF	TGCGCCAGCAGCTTGGGCTACCGAGACTTCACAGATACGCAGTATTTT
-	TRBV20-1	-	TRBJ1-5	CSASPGLSNQPQHF	TGCAGTGCTAGTCCCGGACTGAGCAATCAGCCCCAGCATTTT
-	TRBV5-4	-	TRBJ2-7	CASSLGAAGHEQYF	TGTGCCAGCAGCTTGGGTGCGGCGGGTCACGAGCAGTACTTC
few	TRBV19	-	TRBJ2-3	CASSISVSGSGGTDTQYF	TGTGCCAGTAGTATCTCTGTCTCTGGGAGCGGCGGCACAGATACGCAGTATTTT